These 2 T cell receptor beta chains originate from one sample sequenced in a study of T cell responses to AZD1222 COVID-19 vaccine. The table came from immunoSEQ multiplex PCR; TCRdb's copy has only in-frame clones and leaves some out. Here the sample spans roughly 160,000 clones, 88% being singletons. The source was peripheral blood, collected 28 days after the second AZD1222 dose. The receptors shown here come from an adult who received the AZD1222 COVID-19 vaccine.

The genes are TRBV29-1 and TRBJ1-1; D is uncertain. Trimming took 7 bases from V and 4 from J, leaving 10 bases between them. This CDR3 contains 11 residues. The V gene's germline CDR1 is SQVTM and CDR2 ANQGSEA. CDR3 bases: TGCAGCGCCCGTTCATCCACTGAAGCTTTCTTT. This gives the protein CSARSSTEAFF.

The V and J genes are TRBV5-1 and TRBJ2-2; 7 nucleotides match TRBD1. Germline CDR1 is SGHRS and CDR2 is YFSETQ. The ends lost 6 bases at V and 6 bases at J; junction bases unmatched: 11. This CDR3 is 15 amino acids long. CDR3 sequence (DNA): TGCGCCAGCACCCCGACAGGGACGGTGTCCGGGGAGCTGTTTTTT. Protein sequence: CASTPTGTVSGELFF. The full variable domain, rest sourced from reference TRBV5-1 and TRBJ2-2, is KAGVTQTPRYLIKTRGQQVTLSCSPISGHRSVSWYQQTPGQGLQFLFEYFSETQRNKGNFPGRFSGRQFSNSRSEMNVSTLELGDSALYLCASTPTGTVSGELFFGEGSRLTVL.